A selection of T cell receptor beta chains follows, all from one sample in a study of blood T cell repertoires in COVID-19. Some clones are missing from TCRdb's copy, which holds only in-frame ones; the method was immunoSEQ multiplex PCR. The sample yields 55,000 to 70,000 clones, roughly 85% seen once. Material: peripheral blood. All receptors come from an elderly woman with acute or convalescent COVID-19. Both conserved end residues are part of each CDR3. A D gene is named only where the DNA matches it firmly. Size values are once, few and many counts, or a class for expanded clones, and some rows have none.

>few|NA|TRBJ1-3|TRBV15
TGTGCCACCAGCAGAGCCAGGGAGGCAACCTCTGGAAACACCATATATTTT
CATSRAREATSGNTIYF
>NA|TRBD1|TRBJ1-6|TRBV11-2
TGTGCCAGCAGCGAGGGACAGGAGAAGTCACCCCTCCACTTT
CASSEGQEKSPLHF
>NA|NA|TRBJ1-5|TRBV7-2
TGTGCCAGCAGCTTAGCTTTGGGGGGGGCTGGCAATCAGCCCCAGCATTTT
CASSLALGGAGNQPQHF
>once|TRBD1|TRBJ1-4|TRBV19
TGTGCCAGTAGTACAAGACAGGGGACGCCGGCTAATGAAAAACTGTTTTTT
CASSTRQGTPANEKLFF
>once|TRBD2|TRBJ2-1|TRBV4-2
TGTGCCAGCAGCGAAGCCGGGACTAGCGGGGACAATGAGCAGTTCTTC
CASSEAGTSGDNEQFF
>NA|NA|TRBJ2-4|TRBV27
TGTGCCAGCGCAGGACAGCATATAGCCAAAAACATTCAGTACTTC
CASAGQHIAKNIQYF
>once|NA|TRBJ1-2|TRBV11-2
TGTGCCAGCAGCTTAGGGGCCTGGGGGGGTGGCTACACCTTC
CASSLGAWGGGYTF
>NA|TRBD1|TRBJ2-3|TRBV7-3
TGTGCCAGCAGCTTCCGAGGGGGCGCGAGCACAGATACGCAGTATTTT
CASSFRGGASTDTQYF
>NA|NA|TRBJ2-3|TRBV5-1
TGCGCCAGCAGCTTAGAGGAGCGCGGCACAGATACGCAGTATTTT
CASSLEERGTDTQYF
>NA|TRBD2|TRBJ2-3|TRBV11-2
TGTGCCAGCAGTTTTCGGATAGGACTAGCGGGGACCACAGATACGCAGTATTTT
CASSFRIGLAGTTDTQYF
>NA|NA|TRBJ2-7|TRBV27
TGTGCCAGCAGTCCTACCCCCTCGACAGGGAGGTCCTACGAGCAGTACTTC
CASSPTPSTGRSYEQYF
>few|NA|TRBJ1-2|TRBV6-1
TGTGCCAGCAGTGAGGCAACATCAGAGGGCTATGGCTACACCTTC
CASSEATSEGYGYTF
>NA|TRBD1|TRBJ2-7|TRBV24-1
TGTGCCACCAGTGAGGGACAGGGCTTAGACGAGCAGTACTTC
CATSEGQGLDEQYF
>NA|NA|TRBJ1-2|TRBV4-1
TGCGCCAGCACCGCGGACAGATATAACTATGGCTACACCTTC
CASTADRYNYGYTF
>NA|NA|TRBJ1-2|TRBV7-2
TGTGCCAGCAGCTCTCGGAGTGACAGCAAAGTCTATGGCTACACCTTC
CASSSRSDSKVYGYTF
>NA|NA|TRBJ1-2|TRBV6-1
TGTGCCAGCGTGACAGGTAGGATATATGGCTACACCTTC
CASVTGRIYGYTF
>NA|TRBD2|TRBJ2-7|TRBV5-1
TGCGCCAGCAGCGCTCGACTAGCATCTTACGAGCAGTACTTC
CASSARLASYEQYF
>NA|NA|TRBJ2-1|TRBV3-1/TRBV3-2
TGTGCCAGCAGCCAATCCAGCGTTGAGCAGTTCTTC
CASSQSSVEQFF
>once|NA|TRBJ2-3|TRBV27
TGTGCCAGCAGTTCACCCGCTAGCGTGTGGCGGTATTTT
CASSSPASVWRYF
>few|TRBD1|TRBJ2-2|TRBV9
TGTGCCAGCAGCGTATTAGGACAGGGGGCCGGGGAGCTGTTTTTT
CASSVLGQGAGELFF
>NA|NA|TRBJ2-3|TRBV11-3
TGTGCCAGCAGCTTAGATCGTCCAGATACGCAGTATTTT
CASSLDRPDTQYF
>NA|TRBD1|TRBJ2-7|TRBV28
TGTGCCAGCAGTTCCCCCCCGTGGACAGGGGTCCACGAGCAGTACTTC
CASSSPPWTGVHEQYF
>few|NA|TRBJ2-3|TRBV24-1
TGTGCCACCAGTGATCCGACTCAGGGTGACACGCAGTATTTT
CATSDPTQGDTQYF
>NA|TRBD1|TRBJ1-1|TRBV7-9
TGTGCCAGCGGGACAGGATCCGGCACTGAAGCTTTCTTT
CASGTGSGTEAFF
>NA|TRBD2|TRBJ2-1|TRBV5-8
TGTGCCAGCAGCTTGGCCCGTTTAGCGGGGGCCATCAATGAGCAGTTCTTC
CASSLARLAGAINEQFF
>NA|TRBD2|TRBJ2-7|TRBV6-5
TGTGCCAGCAGACAGGGACTAGCCGCTCCCTACGAGCAGTACTTC
CASRQGLAAPYEQYF
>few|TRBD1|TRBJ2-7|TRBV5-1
TGCGCCAGCAGCCGGACAGGGTCCTACGAGCAGTACTTC
CASSRTGSYEQYF
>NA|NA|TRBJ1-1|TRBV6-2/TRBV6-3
TGTGCCAGCAGTTTTACAGTGAACACTGAAGCTTTCTTT
CASSFTVNTEAFF
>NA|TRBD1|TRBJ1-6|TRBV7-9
TGTGCCAGCAGCTTAATTGGGACAGGGAATTCACCCCTCCACTTT
CASSLIGTGNSPLHF
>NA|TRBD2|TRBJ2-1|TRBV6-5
TGTGCCAGCAGTTCTCAGCGGGGGGGATTACCTGAGCAGTTCTTC
CASSSQRGGLPEQFF
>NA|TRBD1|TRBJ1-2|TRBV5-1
TGCGCCAGCAGTTATGGGACAGCCTTGGGGAGCTACACCTTC
CASSYGTALGSYTF
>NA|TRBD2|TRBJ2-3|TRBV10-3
TGTGCCTCTACAGTAAAAGCCGGGACTAGCGGGGTAGGGCAGTATTTT
CASTVKAGTSGVGQYF
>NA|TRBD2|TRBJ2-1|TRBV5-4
TGTGCCAGCAGCTTAGGCCCGGGGGGAACCCTCAATGAGCAGTTCTTC
CASSLGPGGTLNEQFF
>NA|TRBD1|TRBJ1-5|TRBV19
TGTGCCAGTAGGCGGGACAGGGGAGCCCTTAGCAATCAGCCCCAGCATTTT
CASRRDRGALSNQPQHF
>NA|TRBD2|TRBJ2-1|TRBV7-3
TGTGCCAGCAGCTTCAGCGGGGGGCCCGGTAATGAGCAGTTCTTC
CASSFSGGPGNEQFF
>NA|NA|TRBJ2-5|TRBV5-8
TGTGCCAGCAGCTCATGGGGGGACTCCCAAGAGGCCCAGTACTTC
CASSSWGDSQEAQYF
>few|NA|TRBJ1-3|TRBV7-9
TGTGCCAGCAGCTCCACCCTTGGCTCCGGAAACACCATATATTTT
CASSSTLGSGNTIYF
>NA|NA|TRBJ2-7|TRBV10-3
TGTGCCATCACTCCGGACAGACCCCCCTACGAGCAGTACTTC
CAITPDRPPYEQYF
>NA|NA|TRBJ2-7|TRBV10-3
TGTGCCATCAGTGACGTAGGGACACCCTCCTACGAGCAGTACTTC
CAISDVGTPSYEQYF
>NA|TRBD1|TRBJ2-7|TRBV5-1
TGCGCCAGCAGCTCCAGTTACAGGGGTCCCTACGAGCAGTACTTC
CASSSSYRGPYEQYF
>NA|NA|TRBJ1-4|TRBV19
TGTGCCAGTAGCGGAACTAATGAAAAACTGTTTTTT
CASSGTNEKLFF
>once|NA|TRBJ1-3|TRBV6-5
TGTGCCAGCGGGGGAAACAGGGTTGGTGGAAACACCATATATTTT
CASGGNRVGGNTIYF
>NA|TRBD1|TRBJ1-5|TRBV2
TGTGCCAGCAGTCCTAGAACAGGGGTGGGGCAGCCCCAGCATTTT
CASSPRTGVGQPQHF
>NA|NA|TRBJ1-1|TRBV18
TGTGCCAGCTCACCGGACAGACAGTTCGACACTGAAGCTTTCTTT
CASSPDRQFDTEAFF
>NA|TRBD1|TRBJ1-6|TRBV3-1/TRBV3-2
TGTGCCAGCAGAGCCGGGACAGCTTATAATTCACCCCTCCACTTT
CASRAGTAYNSPLHF
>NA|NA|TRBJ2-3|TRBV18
TGTGCCAGCTCACCAAACAGGGTCAAGGGCGTGGATACGCAGTATTTT
CASSPNRVKGVDTQYF
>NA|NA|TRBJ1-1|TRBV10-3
TGTGCCATCAGTGTAAGTCCAGATTACACTGAAGCTTTCTTT
CAISVSPDYTEAFF
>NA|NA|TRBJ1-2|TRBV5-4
TGTGCCAGCAGCTCAGACAGGCGGTATGGCTACACCTTC
CASSSDRRYGYTF